The 16 T cell receptor beta chains given below trace back to one sample, sequenced in a study of T-cell memory formation after mild COVID-19. Each CDR3 protein is one row after TCRdb ran MiXCR on the 5' RACE reads. Of hundreds of thousands of distinct CDR3 sequences in the sample, about a fifth were seen once. Source material: PBMCs or a T cell subset sorted from them (not recorded which). These receptors were collected from an adult woman who had mild COVID-19 (a few samples of this study predate the infection). Cell type and time point are not known.

The genes are TRBV19 and TRBJ1-1; TRBD1 aligns across 10 bases. This CDR3 is 15 amino acids long. V gave up 5 bases and J gave up 7 bases; unmatched junction bases: 10. The germline V gene has CDR1 LNHDA and CDR2 SQIVND (reference sequence). This CDR3 is CASSPIGQGDVEAFF. CDR3 DNA sequence: TGTGCCAGTAGTCCTATCGGACAGGGGGATGTTGAAGCTTTCTTT.

This clonotype was seen ten or more times. Germline is not matched at one junction end, which may reflect a read error. J is TRBJ2-2 and V is TRBV5-1, with 7 bases aligning to TRBD2. The CDR3 contains 13 residues. Germline V CDR1 and CDR2: SGHRS, YFSETQ. The CDR3 sequence is CASSSGGTGELFF. The CDR3 bases are TGTGCCAGCAGCTCGGGGGGAACCGGGGAGCTGTTTTTT.

This clonotype appeared a few times. The chain joins TRBV10-3 to TRBJ2-1, with D possibly TRBD1 on 6 matching bases. The V gene lost 0 bases and the J gene lost 3 bases, with 9 bases spanning the gap. The CDR3 runs 15 residues. Germline assignment: CDR1 ENHRY and CDR2 SYGVKD. CDR3 sequence reads: CAISESGGVYNEQFF. CDR3 sequence (DNA): TGTGCCATCAGTGAGTCAGGGGGTGTCTACAATGAGCAGTTCTTC.

V is TRBV19 and J is TRBJ2-2; D is undetermined. The CDR3 is 14 amino acids. The germline V and J ends were trimmed by 6 bases and 1 base, with 9 bases remaining between them. In germline, CDR1 is LNHDA, CDR2 SQIVND (reference sequence). The CDR3 DNA follows: TGTGCCAGTAGCGTCAGTGTGAACACCGGGGAGCTGTTTTTT. Encoded protein: CASSVSVNTGELFF.

A few counts support this clonotype. This sequence joins TRBV3-1 and TRBJ2-1; D might be TRBD2 (6 bases). The CDR3 has 14 amino acids. The germline CDR1 and CDR2 sequences are LGHDT and YNNKEL (reference sequence). Trimming took 1 base from V and 13 from J, leaving 17 bases between them. This CDR3 is CASSQVSSGGRQFF. The CDR3 coding sequence is TGTGCCAGCAGCCAAGTGAGTAGCGGTGGGCGCCAGTTCTTC.

This clonotype was detected only a few times. The chain joins TRBV25-1 to TRBJ1-1; D gene ambiguous. Germline assignment: CDR1 MGHDK and CDR2 SYGVNS. Trimming cost V 3 bases and J 5 bases, with 10 bases left between them. The length of the CDR3 is 13 residues. CDR3 nucleotides: TGTGCCAGCAGTGAGGGTTGGGGTACTGAAGCTTTCTTT. Its protein product is CASSEGWGTEAFF.

There are many counts of this clonotype. This chain links TRBV7-3 with TRBJ2-2; 10 bases fit TRBD1. Germline CDR1 and CDR2: SGHTA and FQGTGA. V shed 3 bases and J 8 bases; nucleotides not matched to a gene: 3. This CDR3 is 14 amino acids long. CDR3 loop: CASSLGQGTGELFF. For the CDR3, the DNA is TGTGCCAGCAGCTTGGGACAGGGGACGGGGGAGCTGTTTTTT.

This clonotype was counted only a few times. The CDR3 spells CASSQVGASGYSYNEQFF. CDR3 coding DNA: TGTGCCAGCAGCCAAGTGGGGGCTAGCGGGTATTCCTACAATGAGCAGTTCTTC. The V gene is TRBV4-2, the J gene TRBJ2-1; 8 bases agree with TRBD2. Germline V lookup: CDR1 LGHNA, CDR2 YNFKEQ. The CDR3 length is 18 residues. V shed 1 base, J shed 1 base, and the junction held 9 bases outside the gene matches.

V usage is TRBV18 and J usage is TRBJ1-1, with D uncertain. V dropped 6 bases and J dropped 2 bases, with 16 bases sitting between them. Germline-derived CDR1 and CDR2 are KGHSH and LQKENI. CDR3 size: 15 residues. CDR3 DNA: TGTGCCAGCTCGAGCGATATGCTCCCCAACACTGAAGCTTTCTTT. Translating gives CASSSDMLPNTEAFF.

J is TRBJ1-4 and V is TRBV20-1; 9 positions match TRBD1. The CDR3 is 14 residues long. After removal of 5 bases from V and 5 bases from J, the junction contained 6 bases not matched to a gene. Germline V gene lookup returns CDR1 DFQATT and CDR2 SNEGSKA (reference sequence). The CDR3 DNA is TGCAGTGCTCTCTCCGGGACAGGGAATGAAAAACTGTTTTTT. Residues: CSALSGTGNEKLFF.

The V gene is TRBV29-1, the J gene TRBJ2-1; D is unresolved. The CDR3 has 10 residues. Germline CDR1 reads SQVTM; CDR2 reads ANQGSEA. V lost 4 bases and J 8 bases, leaving 6 bases between the germline ends. The CDR3 region is CSVAVYEQFF. The CDR3 bases are TGCAGCGTTGCGGTTTATGAGCAGTTCTTC.

The rearrangement joins TRBV7-9 to TRBJ1-1; D is undetermined. Trimming took off 1 base at V and 2 bases at J, with 14 bases between the two ends. The V gene's germline CDR1 is SEHNR and CDR2 FQNEAQ (reference sequence). There are 16 residues in the CDR3. DNA for the CDR3: TGTGCCAGCAGCTTAGATGATGGGCCTAGAAACACTGAAGCTTTCTTT. This translates into CASSLDDGPRNTEAFF. The variable domain in full, completed from reference TRBV7-9 and TRBJ1-1, reads DTGVSQNPRHKITKRGQNVTFRCDPISEHNRLYWYRQTLGQGPEFLTYFQNEAQLEKSRLLSDRFSAERPKGSFSTLEIQRTEQGDSAMYLCASSLDDGPRNTEAFFGQGTRLTVV.

This clonotype was observed a handful of times. The rearrangement joins TRBV5-1 to TRBJ2-2; TRBD1 is a possible D gene (5 bases). Germline V gene data show CDR1 as SGHRS and CDR2 as YFSETQ. The CDR3 totals 14 residues. V gave up 2 bases and J gave up 3 bases, with 8 bases separating them. The CDR3 protein is CASSLPGHTGELFF. The CDR3 nucleotides read TGCGCCAGCAGCTTACCAGGGCACACCGGGGAGCTGTTTTTT.

This clonotype was picked up a small number of times. The rearrangement links TRBV7-2 to TRBJ2-1; unclear D gene. CDR3 length: 15 amino acids. Germline CDR1 and CDR2: SGHTA and FQGNSA. Trimming took 4 bases from V and 4 from J, leaving 14 bases between them. The CDR3 bases are TGTGCCAGCAGCTCTGAGTGGTTAGGGTACAATGAGCAGTTCTTC. Amino acid sequence: CASSSEWLGYNEQFF.

V gene TRBV12-3 or TRBV12-4 combines with J gene TRBJ2-5; D is perhaps TRBD1 (5 bases). The CDR3 spans 17 residues. V was trimmed by 5 bases and J by 3 bases, leaving 22 bases between them. The CDR3 DNA sequence: TGTGCCAGCAGTACTCCCCTGACTGAGTCAGGGAAAGAGACCCAGTACTTC. Its translation is CASSTPLTESGKETQYF.

The chain carries TRBV7-9 and TRBJ2-4; 8 positions match TRBD2. This CDR3 comprises 16 residues. V gave up 3 bases and J gave up 8 bases; unmatched junction bases: 12. Germline loops: CDR1 SEHNR, CDR2 FQNEAQ (reference sequence). The DNA of the CDR3 is TGTGCCAGCAGCTTTTCCGGGACTAGAGACTCGTACATTCAGTACTTC. Amino acids: CASSFSGTRDSYIQYF.